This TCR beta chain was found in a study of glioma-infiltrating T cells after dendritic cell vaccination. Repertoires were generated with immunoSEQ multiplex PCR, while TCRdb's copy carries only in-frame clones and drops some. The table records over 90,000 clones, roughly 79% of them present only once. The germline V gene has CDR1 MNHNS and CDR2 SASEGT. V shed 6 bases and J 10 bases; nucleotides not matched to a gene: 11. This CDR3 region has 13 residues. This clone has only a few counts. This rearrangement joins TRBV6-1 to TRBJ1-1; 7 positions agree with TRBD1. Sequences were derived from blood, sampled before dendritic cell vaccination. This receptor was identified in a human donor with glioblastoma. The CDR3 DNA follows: TGTGCCAGCAGGGGGCGCCAGGGGGAGGCAGCTTTCTTT. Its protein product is CASRGRQGEAAFF.